The T cell receptor (beta chain) described here comes from a study of cytomegalovirus exposure and HLA in healthy donors. Findings and caveats of the study: The only immune exposure information that was available was CMV serostatus. A reported reduction in N-insertions relative to the roughly 710-donor mean was seen in an Asian-associated ancestry cluster in a later analysis. A later analysis showed HLA-associated TCR beta chains outstripping equally common others in clonal expansion.

These donors counted as nominally healthy when sampled, but unrecorded immune exposures were likely. Points on this clone: What it recognizes is unknown.

Germline trimming cut 4 bases from V and 1 base from J; bases unmatched to any gene: 0. CDR1 and CDR2 from the germline V gene are SNHLY and FYNNEI. This CDR3 comprises 16 residues. Both 60 Vbeta primers and 13 Jbeta primers went into the PCR. Produced via immunoSEQ multiplex PCR; TCRdb's table is partial and in-frame only. The sample yields tens of thousands of clones, about three fifths seen once. Sequencing input: PBMCs. This rearrangement joins TRBV2 to TRBJ2-1; 14 bases align to TRBD2. The TCR was taken from a man between 45 and 60 years old in good health and CMV-seropositive. CDR3 residues: CASSGTSGRSYNEQFF. CDR3 nucleotides: TGTGCCAGCAGTGGGACTAGCGGGAGGTCCTACAATGAGCAGTTCTTC.